This T cell receptor beta chain stems from a study of blood T cells in healthy people across ages. A second PCR, run for roughly 7 to 11 cycles, used a sample-barcoded 5' primer plus a J-beta primer mix. Each CDR3 protein gets one entry after TCRdb re-called the 5' RACE reads with MiXCR. The data contain under 2 million distinct CDR3 sequences, almost 35% of them singletons. This CDR3 is built from 12 residues. CDR1 and CDR2 (germline): DFQATT, SNEGSKA (reference sequence). Trimming removed 7 bases from V and 4 bases from J, with 13 bases in between. The clonotype was recovered from a woman younger than 45 in good health. The sequenced sample was blood. This chain joins TRBV20-1 and TRBJ2-5, with D possibly matching TRBD1 (6 bases). CDR3 sequence: CSGHRVPETQYF. The CDR3 DNA reads TGCAGTGGCCACAGGGTACCAGAGACCCAGTACTTC.